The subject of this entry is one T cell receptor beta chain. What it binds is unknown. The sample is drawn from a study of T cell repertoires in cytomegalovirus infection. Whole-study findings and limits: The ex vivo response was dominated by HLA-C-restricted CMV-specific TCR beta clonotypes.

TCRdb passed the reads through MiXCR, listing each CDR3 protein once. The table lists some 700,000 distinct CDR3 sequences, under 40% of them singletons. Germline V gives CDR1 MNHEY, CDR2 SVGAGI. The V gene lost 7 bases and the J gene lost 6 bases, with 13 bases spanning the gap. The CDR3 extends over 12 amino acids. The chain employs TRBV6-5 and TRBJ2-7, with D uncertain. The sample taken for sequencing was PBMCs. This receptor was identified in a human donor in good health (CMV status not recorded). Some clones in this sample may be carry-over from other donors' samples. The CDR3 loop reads CASNESWGEQYF. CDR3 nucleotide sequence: TGTGCCAGCAATGAGTCCTGGGGCGAGCAGTACTTC.